These 32 T cell receptor beta chains came from one sample sequenced in a study of shared clonotypes between healthy human individuals. Sequenced by immunoSEQ multiplex PCR; TCRdb stores in-frame clones only, minus some. Among approximately 2.5 million clones listed, approximately 94% were seen once. Material for sequencing was naive CD4+ T cells sorted from blood. Regarding subset: CD45RA+ positively selected. These receptors were obtained from a man younger than 35 in good health.

The chain links TRBV7-9 to TRBJ1-2, with 9 bases aligning to TRBD1. V dropped 5 bases and J dropped 8; count of bases not matched to a gene: 9. The CDR3 runs to 14 residues. The germline CDR1 and CDR2 sequences are SEHNR and FQNEAQ (reference sequence). CDR3 sequence reads: CASSGRTGAEGYTF. In nucleotides, the CDR3 is TGTGCCAGCAGCGGCCGGACAGGGGCGGAGGGCTACACCTTC.

A single count supports this clone. V and J are TRBV19 and TRBJ1-4; TRBD1 matches 8 bases. There are 14 residues in the CDR3. Germline lookup yields CDR1 LNHDA and CDR2 SQIVND (reference sequence). J gave up 8 bases and V 7 bases, and 9 bases lay outside the gene matches. The CDR3 bases are TGTGCCAGTATCAACTCAGGGGGCGGCGAAAAACTGTTTTTT. Its translation is CASINSGGGEKLFF. The full variable domain, with the rest looked up from reference TRBV19 and TRBJ1-4, is DGGITQSPKYLFRKEGQNVTLSCEQNLNHDAMYWYRQDPGQGLRLIYYSQIVNDFQKGDIAEGYSVSREKKESFPLTVTSAQKNPTAFYLCASINSGGGEKLFFGSGTQLSVL.

In this sample, this clone turned up once. The chain has TRBV19 and TRBJ2-2; no clear D gene. The CDR3 is 17 residues long. V lost 3 bases and J 0 bases, leaving 14 bases between the germline ends. Per the germline V gene, CDR1 is LNHDA and CDR2 is SQIVND (reference sequence). CDR3 bases: TGTGCCAGTAGTATCCCCTTCGACACGACGAACACCGGGGAGCTGTTTTTT. Translating gives CASSIPFDTTNTGELFF.

A note on this clone: In the same sample, other DNA sequences code for this CDR3. The chain combines TRBV6-5 with TRBJ1-2; TRBD1 matches 8 bases. Germline V lookup: CDR1 MNHEY, CDR2 SVGAGI. The CDR3 spans 11 residues. V lost 8 bases and J lost 6; bases outside the gene matches: 2. The CDR3 coding sequence is TGTGCCAGCGGACAGGGCCATGGCTACACCTTC. This sequence encodes CASGQGHGYTF.

The CDR3 loop is CASSQEWLGAAYEQYF. As DNA, the CDR3 is TGTGCCAGCAGCCAAGAGTGGCTTGGAGCAGCCTACGAGCAGTACTTC. J is TRBJ2-5 and V is TRBV4-2; D ambiguous. The closer fit of TRBJ2-7 to the DNA end suggests the J call may be wrong. Germline V gene lookup returns CDR1 LGHNA and CDR2 YNFKEQ. There are 16 residues in the CDR3.

This chain links TRBV9 with TRBJ2-5; D gene ambiguous. Trimming stripped 0 bases from V and 4 bases from J, with 10 bases between. The CDR3 is made up of 14 amino acids. The germline V gene has CDR1 SGDLS and CDR2 YYNGEE. The CDR3 nucleotides are TGTGCCAGCAGCGTAGGTTACACCTTAGAGACCCAGTACTTC. Encoded protein: CASSVGYTLETQYF.

The rearrangement joins TRBV4-1 to TRBJ2-6; D gene unclear. Germline loops: CDR1 MGHRA, CDR2 YSYEKL. The CDR3 is 16 amino acids. V lost 0 bases and J lost 0, with 6 bases in between. The CDR3 bases are TGCGCCAGCAGCCAAGATGGTAACTCTGGGGCCAACGTCCTGACTTTC. Translated: CASSQDGNSGANVLTF.

The rearrangement uses TRBV9 and TRBJ2-5; D gene ambiguous. The CDR3 totals 15 residues. V dropped 0 bases and J dropped 4 bases, with 13 bases sitting between them. Looked up from germline, CDR1 is SGDLS and CDR2 is YYNGEE. CDR3 in DNA: TGTGCCAGCAGCGTAGGTGCTACGGATCTAGAGACCCAGTACTTC. Its translation is CASSVGATDLETQYF.

This clone was seen a single time. The chain recombines TRBV27 with TRBJ2-5; the D gene could be TRBD1 or TRBD2 (5 bases each). The CDR3 runs to 16 residues. V lost 3 bases and J lost 1, with 15 bases in between. Germline CDR1 is MNHEY and CDR2 is SMNVEV (reference sequence). The CDR3 sequence: CASSLYTGDAQETQYF. CDR3 DNA: TGTGCCAGCAGTTTGTATACCGGGGACGCCCAAGAGACCCAGTACTTC.

The CDR3 loop is CASSTRGGFLSYEQYF. DNA for the CDR3: TGTGCCAGTAGTACCCGCGGGGGGTTCCTCTCCTACGAGCAGTACTTC. V and J are TRBV19 and TRBJ2-7, with 8 bases aligning to TRBD2. The CDR3 covers 16 residues. Germline CDR1 and CDR2: LNHDA and SQIVND (reference sequence). The trim removed 4 bases at V and 0 bases at J, leaving 8 bases unmatched.

This rearrangement joins TRBV2 to TRBJ2-7; 8 nucleotides agree with TRBD2. The J segment lost 2 bases and the V segment lost 3 bases, leaving 3 bases of the junction unmatched. CDR3 size: 14 residues. The germline gives CDR1 SNHLY, CDR2 FYNNEI. The chain's CDR3 is CASSEEAGAYEQYF. CDR3 DNA sequence: TGTGCCAGCAGTGAGGAAGCGGGGGCCTACGAGCAGTACTTC.

Worth noting for this clone: Other DNA sequences of this sample code for an identical CDR3. The rearrangement uses TRBV6-1 and TRBJ2-5; the match to TRBD1 covers 8 bases. There are 13 residues in the CDR3. The V gene end was trimmed by 5 bases and the J gene end by 5 bases; junction bases not matched to a gene: 4. Germline assignment: CDR1 MNHNS and CDR2 SASEGT. CDR3 in amino acids: CASSPDRAETQYF. CDR3 bases: TGTGCCAGCAGTCCGGACAGGGCTGAGACCCAGTACTTC.

The gene calls are TRBV11-3 and TRBJ2-2; no definite D call. V was shortened by 3 bases and J by 1 base, with 9 bases between the two germline ends. There are 15 residues in the CDR3. The germline gives CDR1 SGHNT, CDR2 YENEEA. As DNA, the CDR3 is TGTGCCAGCAGCTTGAGTCGGGTGAACACCGGGGAGCTGTTTTTT. It codes for CASSLSRVNTGELFF.

This clone was seen only once. This rearrangement joins TRBV7-9 to TRBJ2-7; 7 positions match TRBD1. V lost 1 base to trimming and J lost 4 bases; unmatched junction nucleotides: 4. Germline CDR1 SEHNR, CDR2 FQNEAQ (reference sequence). The CDR3 extends over 14 amino acids. CDR3 sequence reads: CASSLVPGQYEQYF. The CDR3 DNA sequence: TGTGCCAGCAGCTTAGTCCCGGGACAGTACGAGCAGTACTTC.

The chain joins TRBV9 to TRBJ2-3; TRBD2 aligns across 8 bases. J lost 1 base, V lost 5 bases, and 12 bases had no gene match. Germline CDR1 is SGDLS and CDR2 is YYNGEE. The CDR3 is 17 amino acids. The CDR3, as DNA: TGTGCCAGCAGTCCCGGTATTATTAGCGGGGGCACAGATACGCAGTATTTT. This gives the protein CASSPGIISGGTDTQYF.

V usage is TRBV15 and J usage is TRBJ2-3, with D hard to call. CDR3 length: 13 amino acids. Germline assignment: CDR1 LNHNV and CDR2 YYDKDF (reference sequence). With 4 bases removed from V and 4 bases from J, the gap between germline ends came to 9 bases. CDR3 sequence reads: CATSTGWADTQYF. In DNA form, the CDR3 reads TGTGCCACCAGCACAGGCTGGGCAGATACGCAGTATTTT. Using reference TRBV15 and TRBJ2-3 for the parts outside the CDR3, the full variable domain is DAMVIQNPRYQVTQFGKPVTLSCSQTLNHNVMYWYQQKSSQAPKLLFHYYDKDFNNEADTPDNFQSRRPNTSFCFLDIRSPGLGDTAMYLCATSTGWADTQYFGPGTRLTVL.

In its sample, this clone was seen once. This sample also contains other DNA sequences that code for the same CDR3. The chain uses TRBV30 and TRBJ1-1; D perhaps matches TRBD1 (5 bases). The CDR3 has 13 residues. With 0 bases removed from V and 1 base from J, the gap between germline ends came to 6 bases. Germline lookup yields CDR1 GTSNPN and CDR2 SVGIG (reference sequence). This CDR3 reads CAWSVGGNTEAFF. CDR3 DNA sequence: TGTGCCTGGAGTGTGGGGGGGAACACTGAAGCTTTCTTT. Together with reference TRBV30 and TRBJ1-1, the CDR3 gives the full variable domain: SQTIHQWPATLVQPVGSPLSLECTVEGTSNPNLYWYRQAAGRGLQLLFYSVGIGQISSEVPQNLSASRPQDRQFILSSKKLLLSDSGFYLCAWSVGGNTEAFFGQGTRLTVV.

This clone was detected once. Germline and junction disagree at one end, which may indicate a read error. This rearrangement joins TRBV15 to TRBJ2-7; TRBD1 matches 9 bases. This CDR3 comprises 12 residues. Germline CDR1 is LNHNV and CDR2 is YYDKDF (reference sequence). The CDR3 sequence: CATSRDRNRGHF. As DNA, the CDR3 is TGTGCCACCAGCAGAGATCGGAACAGGGGGCACTTC.

The CDR3 nucleotides are TGCGCCAGCAATAGCGGGAGGGCGGGCACCGGGGAGCTGTTTTTT. Translated: CASNSGRAGTGELFF. The chain employs TRBV10-1 and TRBJ2-2; 11 bases align to TRBD2. Per the germline V gene, CDR1 is WNHNN and CDR2 is SYGVQD (reference sequence). With V trimmed by 7 bases and J by 4 bases, 5 bases remained unmatched. The CDR3 has 15 amino acids.

The gene calls are TRBV2 and TRBJ2-7; TRBD1 or TRBD2 may be the D gene (5 bases each). The V and J ends lost 8 bases and 6 bases respectively, with 20 bases between them. The germline V gene has CDR1 SNHLY and CDR2 FYNNEI. This CDR3 region has 14 residues. CDR3 protein: CASQTEAGNTEQYF. The CDR3 nucleotides read TGTGCCAGCCAAACGGAGGCAGGGAATACCGAGCAGTACTTC.

The genes are TRBV6-6 and TRBJ1-1, with 7 bases aligning to TRBD1. Germline V lookup: CDR1 MNHNY, CDR2 SVGAGI (reference sequence). The length of the CDR3 is 15 residues. The junction had 4 bases not matched to a gene; V was cut back by 1 base and J by 2 bases. CDR3 sequence (DNA): TGTGCCAGCAGTTACTTCCGGACAGGTAACACTGAAGCTTTCTTT. It is translated as CASSYFRTGNTEAFF.

The chain carries TRBV5-1 and TRBJ1-3; TRBD1 aligns across 9 bases. Per germline, CDR1 SGHRS and CDR2 YFSETQ. V gave up 3 bases and J gave up 3 bases; unmatched junction bases: 13. This CDR3 comprises 18 residues. For the CDR3, the DNA is TGCGCCAGCAGCTCGAACCCGGACAGGGGAATAGGTGGAAACACCATATATTTT. It translates to CASSSNPDRGIGGNTIYF.

The chain combines TRBV5-1 with TRBJ2-7; maybe TRBD1 (6 bases). Germline values: CDR1 SGHRS, CDR2 YFSETQ. V was shortened by 4 bases and J by 3 bases, with 11 bases between the two germline ends. The CDR3 loop spans 13 amino acids. Here the CDR3 reads CASSGGQIYEQYF. The CDR3 coding sequence is TGCGCCAGCAGCGGCGGACAGATCTACGAGCAGTACTTC.

This clone was detected once. V gene TRBV10-3 combines with J gene TRBJ1-2; D unclear. With 2 bases removed from V and 4 bases from J, the gap between germline ends came to 8 bases. There are 13 residues in the CDR3. The germline V gene encodes CDR1 ENHRY and CDR2 SYGVKD. The CDR3 reads CAISEEGRYGYTF. CDR3 coding DNA: TGTGCCATCAGTGAGGAGGGCCGCTATGGCTACACCTTC.

This sequence joins TRBV5-1 and TRBJ1-2; TRBD1 matches 8 bases. The CDR3 has 16 amino acids. The germline CDR1 and CDR2 sequences are SGHRS and YFSETQ. V was clipped by 7 bases and J by 5 bases; unmatched bases: 16. The CDR3 here is CASPTLLDRDPYGYTF. The CDR3 DNA reads TGCGCCAGCCCGACGCTCTTGGACAGGGACCCATATGGCTACACCTTC. Based on the CDR3 plus reference TRBV5-1 and TRBJ1-2, the full variable domain is KAGVTQTPRYLIKTRGQQVTLSCSPISGHRSVSWYQQTPGQGLQFLFEYFSETQRNKGNFPGRFSGRQFSNSRSEMNVSTLELGDSALYLCASPTLLDRDPYGYTFGSGTRLTVV.

The rearrangement links TRBV2 to TRBJ2-7; 11 nucleotides agree with TRBD1. In germline, CDR1 is SNHLY, CDR2 FYNNEI. Trimming took 7 bases from V and 3 from J; bases not matched to a gene: 8. This CDR3 contains 15 residues. CDR3 coding DNA: TGTGCCAGCACCCGGGACAGGGGGACAAACTACGAGCAGTACTTC. Its protein product is CASTRDRGTNYEQYF.

This clone appeared a single time. The V call is TRBV5-6, the J call TRBJ1-2, with no clear D. The V and J ends lost 1 base and 4 bases respectively, with 11 bases between them. CDR1 and CDR2 from the germline V gene are SGHDT and YYEEEE. This CDR3 comprises 14 residues. Here the CDR3 DNA reads TGTGCCAGCAGCTTGAGAAGGGCTAGCTATGGCTACACCTTC. Translating it yields CASSLRRASYGYTF. The full variable domain, with the rest looked up from reference TRBV5-6 and TRBJ1-2, is DAGVTQSPTHLIKTRGQQVTLRCSPKSGHDTVSWYQQALGQGPQFIFQYYEEEERQRGNFPDRFSGHQFPNYSSELNVNALLLGDSALYLCASSLRRASYGYTFGSGTRLTVV.

The J gene is TRBJ2-3, the V gene TRBV11-2; 9 nucleotides agree with TRBD1. In germline, CDR1 is SGHAT, CDR2 FQNNGV. The CDR3 has 15 residues. The J segment lost 6 bases and the V segment lost 5 bases, leaving 9 bases of the junction unmatched. CDR3 DNA: TGTGCCAGCAGCATATCCGGGACAGGGATGGATACGCAGTATTTT. It codes for CASSISGTGMDTQYF.

This clone was recorded only once. The gene calls are TRBV15 and TRBJ1-6; TRBD1 matches at 9 bases. With 6 bases clipped from V and 0 bases from J, the junction kept 9 bases outside the gene matches. Germline-derived CDR1 and CDR2 are LNHNV and YYDKDF (reference sequence). The CDR3 is 18 residues long. CDR3 sequence (DNA): TGTGCCACCAGTATTCGGACAGGGGTGAGCTCCTATAATTCACCCCTCCACTTT. Translated: CATSIRTGVSSYNSPLHF.

V gene TRBV9 combines with J gene TRBJ2-1, with D uncertain. This CDR3 is built from 16 residues. CDR1 and CDR2 (germline): SGDLS, YYNGEE. The V end was cut by 0 bases, the J end by 9 bases, with 19 bases between. CDR3 protein: CASSVAPWGNVGEQFF. Written as DNA, the CDR3 is TGTGCCAGCAGCGTAGCCCCCTGGGGTAACGTCGGTGAGCAGTTCTTC.

V usage is TRBV6-5 and J usage is TRBJ2-7; D ambiguous. Looked up from germline, CDR1 is MNHEY and CDR2 is SVGAGI. This CDR3 is built from 13 residues. The V end lost 2 bases, the J end lost 7 bases, and 12 bases lay between the germline ends. In DNA, the CDR3 is TGTGCCAGCAGTTACAGGCCTGGATTTGAGCAGTACTTC. It is translated as CASSYRPGFEQYF.

The chain couples TRBV28 to TRBJ1-5; the D is unclear. The CDR3 is 15 residues long. V lost 5 bases and J 3 bases, leaving 14 bases between the germline ends. CDR1 is MDHEN, CDR2 SYDVKM, per germline. The CDR3 reads CASSPLLRFNQPQHF. For the CDR3, the DNA is TGTGCCAGCAGTCCCCTTCTGCGCTTCAATCAGCCCCAGCATTTT.